This record looks at one T cell receptor (beta chain) sequence and its context. The data belong to a study of blood T cell repertoires in COVID-19. Original processing notes: Amplifying reference gene primers gave estimates of nucleated cell counts. Assay used: immunoSEQ multiplex PCR; TCRdb lists only in-frame clones, some missing. The DNA was the basis for D and trimming; V, J and clone size are from that table. This table has tens of thousands of clones, around 85% appearing once. Trimming left V 9 bases short and J 4 bases short, with 12 bases between. From germline, CDR1 is SNHLY and CDR2 FYNNEI. This CDR3 has 12 residues.

The sample was peripheral blood. This receptor was obtained from a man aged 65 to 85 with COVID-19, enrolled during active disease. The rearrangement uses TRBV2 and TRBJ1-2; tentatively, D is TRBD1 (6 bases). The CDR3 sequence: CARQGSGYGYTF. The DNA of the CDR3 is TGTGCCAGGCAGGGGAGCGGCTATGGCTACACCTTC. The entire variable domain, with the rest obtained from reference TRBV2 and TRBJ1-2, is as follows: EPEVTQTPSHQVTQMGQEVILRCVPISNHLYFYWYRQILGQKVEFLVSFYNNEISEKSEIFDDQFSVERPDGSNFTLKIRSTKLEDSAMYFCARQGSGYGYTFGSGTRLTVV.